The T cell receptor beta chain under discussion was sequenced for a study of a mutant IDH1 vaccine in newly diagnosed glioma. At the level of the study: Across weeks 1, 3, 5, 7, 11, 15, 19 and 23, patients received a vaccination each time, eight in all.

The time point here: week 11, during vaccination. Doses of 300 ug of mutant IDH1 20-mer peptide were given with topical imiquimod. About this clone itself: The antigen is unknown.

Trimming took off 6 bases at V and 5 bases at J, with 11 bases between the two ends. CDR3 size: 12 residues. CDR1 and CDR2 from the germline V gene are MDHEN and SYDVKM. Sequencing used immunoSEQ multiplex PCR; TCRdb keeps in-frame clones, though not all of them. The sample lists some 130,000 clones, roughly 77% seen once, with approximately 5% in the top ten. The chain combines TRBV28 with TRBJ2-7, with D possibly being TRBD2 (6 bases). The receptor's source is a man aged 40-49 years with glioma. The specimen was PBMCs, collected from a glioma patient whose treatment included an IDH1 peptide vaccine. The CDR3: CASSPGLHEQYF. In DNA, the CDR3 is TGTGCCAGCAGCCCGGGACTCCACGAGCAGTACTTC.